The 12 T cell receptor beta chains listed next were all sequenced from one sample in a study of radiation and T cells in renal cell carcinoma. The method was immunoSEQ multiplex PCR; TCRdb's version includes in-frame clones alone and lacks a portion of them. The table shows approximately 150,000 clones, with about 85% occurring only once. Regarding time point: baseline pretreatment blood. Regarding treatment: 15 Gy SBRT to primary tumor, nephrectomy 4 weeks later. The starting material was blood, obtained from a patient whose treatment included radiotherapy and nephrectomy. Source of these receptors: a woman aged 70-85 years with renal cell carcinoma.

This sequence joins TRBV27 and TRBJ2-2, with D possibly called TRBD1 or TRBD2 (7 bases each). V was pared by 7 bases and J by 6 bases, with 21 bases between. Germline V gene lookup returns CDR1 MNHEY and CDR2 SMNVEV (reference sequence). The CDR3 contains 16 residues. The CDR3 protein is CASTTVGGGFAGELFF. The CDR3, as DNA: TGTGCCAGCACGACAGTGGGAGGGGGCTTCGCCGGGGAGCTGTTTTTT.

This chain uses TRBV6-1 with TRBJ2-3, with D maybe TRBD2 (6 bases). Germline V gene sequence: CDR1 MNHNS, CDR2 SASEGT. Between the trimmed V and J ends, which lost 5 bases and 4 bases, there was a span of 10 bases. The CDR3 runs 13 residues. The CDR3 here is CASSRLGADTQYF. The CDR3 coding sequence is TGTGCCAGCAGTCGACTAGGGGCAGATACGCAGTATTTT.

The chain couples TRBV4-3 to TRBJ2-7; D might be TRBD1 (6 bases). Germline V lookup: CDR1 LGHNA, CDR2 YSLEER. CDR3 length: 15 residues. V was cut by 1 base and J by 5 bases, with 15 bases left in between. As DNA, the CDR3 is TGCGCCAGCAGCCAAGGCTACAGGGTAACCGACGAGCAGTACTTC. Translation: CASSQGYRVTDEQYF.

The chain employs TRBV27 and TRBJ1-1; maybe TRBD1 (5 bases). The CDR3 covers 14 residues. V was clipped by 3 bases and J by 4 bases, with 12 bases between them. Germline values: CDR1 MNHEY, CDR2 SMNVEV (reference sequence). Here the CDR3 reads CASSFQGQGTEAFF. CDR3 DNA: TGTGCCAGCAGTTTCCAGGGCCAGGGCACTGAAGCTTTCTTT.

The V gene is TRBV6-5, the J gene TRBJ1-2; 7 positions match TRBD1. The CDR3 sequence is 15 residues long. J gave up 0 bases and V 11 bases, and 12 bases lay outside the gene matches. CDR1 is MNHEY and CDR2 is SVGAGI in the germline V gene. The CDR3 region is CAAGTVLDTNYGYTF. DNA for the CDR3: TGTGCCGCGGGGACAGTCCTTGATACTAACTATGGCTACACCTTC.

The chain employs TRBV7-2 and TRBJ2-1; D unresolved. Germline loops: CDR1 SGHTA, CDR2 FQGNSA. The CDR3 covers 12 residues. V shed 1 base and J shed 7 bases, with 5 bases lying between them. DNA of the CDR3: TGTGCCAGCAGCTTAGTTGCGAATGAGCAGTTCTTC. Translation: CASSLVANEQFF.

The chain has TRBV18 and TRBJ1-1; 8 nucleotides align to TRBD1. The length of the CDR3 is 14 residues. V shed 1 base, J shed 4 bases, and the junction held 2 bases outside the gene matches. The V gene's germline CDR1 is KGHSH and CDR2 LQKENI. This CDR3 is CASSPRQGATEAFF. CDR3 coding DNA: TGTGCCAGCTCACCACGGCAGGGGGCCACTGAAGCTTTCTTT. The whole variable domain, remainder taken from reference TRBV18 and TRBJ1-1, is NAGVMQNPRHLVRRRGQEARLRCSPMKGHSHVYWYRQLPEEGLKFMVYLQKENIIDESGMPKERFSAEFPKEGPSILRIQQVVRGDSAAYFCASSPRQGATEAFFGQGTRLTVV.

The CDR3 protein is CASRRDFATNEKLFF. The CDR3 nucleotides read TGTGCCAGCAGAAGGGACTTTGCAACTAATGAAAAACTGTTTTTT. The genes are TRBV28 and TRBJ1-4; TRBD1 is a possible D gene (5 bases). The V end was cut by 6 bases, the J end by 0 bases, with 11 bases between. Germline assignment: CDR1 MDHEN and CDR2 SYDVKM. CDR3 size: 15 residues.

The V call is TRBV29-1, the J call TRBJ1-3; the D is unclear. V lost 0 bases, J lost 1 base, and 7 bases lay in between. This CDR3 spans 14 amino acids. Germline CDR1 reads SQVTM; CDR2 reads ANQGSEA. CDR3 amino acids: CSVEEGISGNTIYF. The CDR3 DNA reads TGCAGCGTTGAAGAAGGGATATCTGGAAACACCATATATTTT.

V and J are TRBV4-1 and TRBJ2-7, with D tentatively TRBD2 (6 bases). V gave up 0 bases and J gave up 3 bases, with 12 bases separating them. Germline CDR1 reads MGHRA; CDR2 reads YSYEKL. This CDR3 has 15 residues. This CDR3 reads CASSQDGGKIYEQYF. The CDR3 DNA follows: TGCGCCAGCAGCCAAGATGGGGGGAAAATCTACGAGCAGTACTTC.

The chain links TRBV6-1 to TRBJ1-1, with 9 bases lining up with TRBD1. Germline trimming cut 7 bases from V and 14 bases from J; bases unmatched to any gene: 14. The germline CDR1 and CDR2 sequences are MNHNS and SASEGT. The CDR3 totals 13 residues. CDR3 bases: TGTGCCAGCATTACTTCCGGGACAGGGAAGGAGTTCTTT. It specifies CASITSGTGKEFF.

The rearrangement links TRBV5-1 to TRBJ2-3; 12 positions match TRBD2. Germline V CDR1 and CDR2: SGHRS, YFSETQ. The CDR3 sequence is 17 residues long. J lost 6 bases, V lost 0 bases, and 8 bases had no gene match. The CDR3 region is CASSLAGTSGSPDTQYF. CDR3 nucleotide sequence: TGCGCCAGCAGCTTGGCCGGGACTAGCGGGTCCCCGGATACGCAGTATTTT.